A selection of T cell receptor beta chains follows, all from one sample in a study of blood T cell repertoires in COVID-19. This table comes from immunoSEQ multiplex PCR, and its TCRdb copy is limited to in-frame clones, with some not included. The repertoire holds roughly 140,000 clones, with 88% as singletons. Sequences were obtained from PBMCs or T cells enriched from blood (not recorded which). Receptors were obtained from a young woman with acute COVID-19. CDR3s include the opening cysteine and the closing phenylalanine or tryptophan. Each record gives: CDR3 length, V gene, J gene, CDR3 protein.

12,TRBV29-1,TRBJ1-2,CSVVSGAYGYTF
13,TRBV10-3,TRBJ1-1,CAFKAGSNTEAFF
14,TRBV5-5,TRBJ2-7,CASSLGTRTYEQYF
14,TRBV4-1,TRBJ2-5,CASSPGLAGGHQYF
18,TRBV7-8,TRBJ2-1,CASRILAGGTSSYNEQFF
16,TRBV7-6,TRBJ2-1,CASSSHGLAGSNEQFF
13,TRBV7-9,TRBJ1-1,CASSTRGRTEAFF
16,TRBV14,TRBJ2-1,CASSQDGGSSYNEQFF
15,TRBV7-3,TRBJ2-7,CASSPGIGEGYEQYF
12,TRBV30,TRBJ1-2,CAWSGQASGYTF
12,TRBV20-1,TRBJ2-3,CSASRGTDTQYF
15,TRBV5-1,TRBJ1-1,CASTRNRDMNTEAFF
14,TRBV9,TRBJ1-6,CASSVGQTNSPLHF
16,TRBV4-3,TRBJ1-1,CASSQAGTDENTEAFF
14,TRBV4-3,TRBJ2-3,CASSQEVGGDTQYF
16,TRBV6-4,TRBJ2-1,CASSANKRESVDEQFF
17,TRBV11-2,TRBJ2-2,CASSSWSQGVYTGELFF
18,TRBV10-1,TRBJ2-2,CASSLAAGHRSNEGELFF
15,TRBV5-5,TRBJ2-5,CASSLAPTQQETQYF
14,TRBV6-4,TRBJ2-1,CASSVDREGNEQFF
16,TRBV7-3,TRBJ2-1,CASSPEPSGYFNEQFF
12,TRBV6-2/TRBV6-3,TRBJ1-1,CASSYAGPEAFF
17,TRBV3-1/TRBV3-2,TRBJ2-1,CASSLEAPTSSYNEQFF
14,TRBV9,TRBJ2-5,CASSLAPREETQYF
14,TRBV28,TRBJ1-5,CASRLGQWNQPQHF
17,TRBV2,TRBJ2-1,CASSEGSGRSSYNEQFF
13,TRBV28,TRBJ1-1,CASISRVITEAFF
13,TRBV25-1,TRBJ2-3,CASNGGHTDTQYF
15,TRBV5-1,TRBJ1-4,CASSALGQSNEKLFF
18,TRBV28,TRBJ1-2,CASSSAWDRGSENYGYTF
13,TRBV19,TRBJ1-4,CAISDRVGEKLFF
16,TRBV14,TRBJ2-3,CASSQGLAASTDTQYF
11,TRBV5-1,TRBJ2-1,CASSLLNEQFF
13,TRBV7-2,TRBJ2-1,CASSPYGSGEQFF
13,TRBV10-3,TRBJ2-3,CAIASGETDTQYF
17,TRBV11-2,TRBJ2-3,CASSLWAGTGVTDTQYF
15,TRBV28,TRBJ2-3,CASRMRAWGTDTQYF
14,TRBV11-2,TRBJ2-5,CASSLSLGRETQYF
14,TRBV13,TRBJ1-1,CASSPRTGNTEAFF
15,TRBV14,TRBJ1-3,CASSQIGGARNTIYF
13,TRBV28,TRBJ1-5,CASSRGTNQPQHF
14,TRBV7-8,TRBJ1-2,CASSQTGSPYGYTF